This T cell receptor beta chain was found in a study of T cell repertoires in cytomegalovirus infection. The CDR3 sequence is 14 residues long. Per the germline V gene, CDR1 is MNHEY and CDR2 is SVGAGI. V dropped 5 bases and J dropped 3; count of bases not matched to a gene: 6. TCRdb itself ran the reads through MiXCR, one entry per CDR3 protein. This repertoire shows 110,000 or so distinct CDR3 sequences, around 31% found once; its top ten account for less than 45%. On this clonotype: Its antigen is undetermined.

The V call is TRBV6-5, the J call TRBJ2-7, with TRBD1 matching 8 bases. The clonotype was recovered from a human donor in good health (CMV status not recorded). Some clones in this sample may be carry-over from other donors' samples. The specimen was CD8+ T cells from cultured PBMCs, collected from culture after CMV antigen stimulation. In DNA form, the CDR3 reads TGTGCCAGCAGTCCTTCGGGACAGGACTACGAGCAGTACTTC. Residues: CASSPSGQDYEQYF.